In this sample, the clone carrying this T cell receptor (beta chain) turned up a few times. Construction of TCR beta libraries relied on iRepertoire HTBI primers and on Arm-PCR targeting CDR3 regions. TCRdb recomputed calls from the multiplex PCR reads with MiXCR, one row per CDR3 protein. The sample shows roughly 500,000 distinct CDR3 sequences, 13% of them seen only once. Time point meaning: newly diagnosed GD, antithyroid drugs for less than 3 months. Following extraction of RNA from PBMCs, that RNA was used to make the TCR library. The V gene's germline CDR1 is GTSNPN and CDR2 SVGIG (reference sequence). V was clipped by 5 bases and J by 4 bases; unmatched bases: 4. The CDR3 runs 12 residues. The data are from a study of regulatory T cells in long-lasting Graves disease. This sample was shared with a second study, whose subject was T cells in Graves' hyperthyroidism and ophthalmopathy. Turning to that study: The HTBI primer set was used in a first-round RT-PCR of the TCR CDR3.

The receptor comes from a man between 25 and 39 years old with Graves disease. V usage is TRBV30 and J usage is TRBJ1-2, with TRBD1 matching 7 bases. Specimen: peripheral blood mononuclear cells (PBMCs), collected at new diagnosis, from a patient treated with antithyroid drugs. The CDR3 region has the DNA TGTGCCTGGTCAGGGGGTAGCTATGGCTACACCTTC. As protein: CAWSGGSYGYTF. Variable domain in full (rest from reference TRBV30 and TRBJ1-2): SQTIHQWPATLVQPVGSPLSLECTVEGTSNPNLYWYRQAAGRGLQLLFYSVGIGQISSEVPQNLSASRPQDRQFILSSKKLLLSDSGFYLCAWSGGSYGYTFGSGTRLTVV.